This passage covers 29 T cell receptor beta chains from one sample sequenced in a study of CD8+ T cells in alopecia areata. Regarding treatment: oral pan-JAK inhibitor, 5-10 mg twice daily. It was cDNA, reverse transcribed from extracted RNA, that served as the sequencing template. Sequenced by immunoSEQ multiplex PCR; TCRdb stores in-frame clones only, minus some. The top ten clones hold roughly 5% of a sample with nearly 200,000 clones, 55% to 70% of them seen once. The material was CD4+ T cells sorted from blood, obtained at week 24, from a patient treated with tofacitinib. The receptor source for this set is a human donor with alopecia areata.

The chain carries TRBV5-8 and TRBJ2-7, with TRBD2 identical over 11 bases. The ends lost 0 bases at V and 2 bases at J; junction bases unmatched: 4. Germline CDR1 reads SGHTS; CDR2 reads YDEGEE. The CDR3 consists of 16 residues. Here the CDR3 DNA reads TGTGCCAGCAGCTTGGCGACTAGCGGGGTGACCTACGAGCAGTACTTC. It encodes CASSLATSGVTYEQYF. The whole variable domain, remainder taken from reference TRBV5-8 and TRBJ2-7, is EAGVTQSPTHLIKTRGQQATLRCSPISGHTSVYWYQQALGLGLQFLLWYDEGEERNRGNFPPRFSGRQFPNYSSELNVNALELEDSALYLCASSLATSGVTYEQYFGPGTRLTVT.

The chain carries TRBV29-1 and TRBJ1-2; D is possibly TRBD1 (5 bases). Germline V gives CDR1 SQVTM, CDR2 ANQGSEA. There are 13 residues in the CDR3. V lost 7 bases, J lost 4 bases, and 16 bases lay in between. The CDR3 here is CSAQGPSAYGYTF. The CDR3 DNA follows: TGCAGCGCCCAGGGCCCCTCCGCCTATGGCTACACCTTC.

A word on this clone: One end of the junction does not line up with germline, which may come from a read error. The genes are TRBV5-1 and TRBJ2-5, with a possible D match to TRBD1 (5 bases). CDR1 is SGHRS and CDR2 is YFSETQ in the germline V gene. This CDR3 region has 11 residues. The CDR3 bases are TGCGCCAGCAGCTTACAAGGGGATTGGAACTTC. Its translation: CASSLQGDWNF.

The rearrangement links TRBV7-3 to TRBJ2-7; D remains ambiguous. CDR3 length equals 15 residues. Germline values: CDR1 SGHTA, CDR2 FQGTGA. With 3 bases removed from V and 1 base from J, the gap between germline ends came to 13 bases. CDR3 nucleotides: TGTGCCAGCAGCTTCGGGTCAGGTCCTTCCTACGAGCAGTACTTC. As protein: CASSFGSGPSYEQYF.

The chain carries TRBV29-1 and TRBJ2-5; possibly TRBD1 for D (6 bases). V lost 6 bases, J lost 5 bases, and 16 bases lay in between. The CDR3 has 13 amino acids. Germline CDR1 SQVTM, CDR2 ANQGSEA. DNA for the CDR3: TGCAGCGTCGGCCAGGCAGGGGTGGAGACCCAGTACTTC. Protein product: CSVGQAGVETQYF. The variable domain in full, with the rest retrieved from reference TRBV29-1 and TRBJ2-5, is SAVISQKPSRDICQRGTSLTIQCQVDSQVTMMFWYRQQPGQSLTLIATANQGSEATYESGFVIDKFPISRPNLTFSTLTVSNMSPEDSSIYLCSVGQAGVETQYFGPGTRLLVL.

In its sample, this clone was seen once. This rearrangement joins TRBV5-1 to TRBJ1-5; TRBD1 agrees at 9 bases. The trim removed 2 bases at V and 0 bases at J, leaving 3 bases unmatched. CDR3 length equals 16 residues. Germline V gene lookup returns CDR1 SGHRS and CDR2 YFSETQ. As DNA, the CDR3 is TGCGCCAGCAGCTTTGGGGACAGGGATAGCAATCAGCCCCAGCATTTT. Residues: CASSFGDRDSNQPQHF.

This clone was found a few times. The chain uses TRBV5-1 and TRBJ2-1; the D call may be TRBD1 or TRBD2 (6 bases each). Trimming took 4 bases from V and 2 from J, leaving 16 bases between them. Germline CDR1 SGHRS, CDR2 YFSETQ. The CDR3 loop spans 16 amino acids. The CDR3 nucleotides are TGCGCCAGCAGCCGGACGGGGGCGTCGACCTACAATGAGCAGTTCTTC. Amino acid sequence: CASSRTGASTYNEQFF. Combining the CDR3 with reference TRBV5-1 and TRBJ2-1 gives the whole variable domain KAGVTQTPRYLIKTRGQQVTLSCSPISGHRSVSWYQQTPGQGLQFLFEYFSETQRNKGNFPGRFSGRQFSNSRSEMNVSTLELGDSALYLCASSRTGASTYNEQFFGPGTRLTVL.

This clone was detected a few times. The CDR3 loop is CSVEPYTGELFF. The CDR3 DNA is TGCAGCGTTGAACCCTACACCGGGGAGCTGTTTTTT. J is TRBJ2-2 and V is TRBV29-1; D remains ambiguous. CDR3 length equals 12 residues. V was cut by 2 bases and J by 3 bases, with 4 bases left in between. Germline-derived CDR1 and CDR2 are SQVTM and ANQGSEA.

This sequence joins TRBV29-1 and TRBJ1-5; TRBD1 might be the D (6 bases). This CDR3 region has 14 residues. Germline V gives CDR1 SQVTM, CDR2 ANQGSEA. Trimming took 4 bases from V and 7 from J, leaving 17 bases between them. The CDR3 nucleotides are TGCAGCGTTGTAGGGCAGGGGATCGGACAGCCCCAGCATTTT. Its translation is CSVVGQGIGQPQHF.

The rearrangement uses TRBV7-2 and TRBJ2-7; 9 bases fit TRBD2. The V segment lost 4 bases and the J segment 2 bases; nucleotides outside the gene matches: 9. CDR3 length: 16 residues. Germline CDR1 and CDR2: SGHTA and FQGNSA. The CDR3 nucleotides read TGTGCCAGCAGCTCCCGTTTAGCGGGGGACCCCTACGAGCAGTACTTC. It codes for CASSSRLAGDPYEQYF.

This sequence joins TRBV4-3 and TRBJ1-2; perhaps TRBD1 as D (6 bases). The ends were cut back, 4 bases at V and 4 bases at J, with 16 bases in the middle. Germline CDR1 reads LGHNA; CDR2 reads YSLEER. There are 15 residues in the CDR3. CDR3 region: CASSPEQGAGYGYTF. The CDR3 nucleotides are TGCGCCAGCAGCCCGGAACAGGGCGCAGGCTATGGCTACACCTTC.

This clone appeared a single time. The V call is TRBV25-1, the J call TRBJ2-1; no firm D call. CDR1 and CDR2 (germline): MGHDK, SYGVNS. The CDR3 sequence is 14 residues long. V lost 3 bases and J 5 bases, leaving 11 bases between the germline ends. DNA of the CDR3: TGTGCCAGCAGTGATATCTCTCAGCACAATGAGCAGTTCTTC. As protein: CASSDISQHNEQFF.

This chain uses TRBV4-3 with TRBJ2-7, with 8 bases that match TRBD2. Germline V lookup: CDR1 LGHNA, CDR2 YSLEER. CDR3 length equals 16 residues. The trim removed 1 base at V and 0 bases at J, leaving 5 bases unmatched. The CDR3 protein is CASSQATSGISYEQYF. In nucleotides, the CDR3 is TGCGCCAGCAGCCAAGCAACTAGCGGAATCTCCTACGAGCAGTACTTC.

The chain links TRBV27 to TRBJ2-7; D is ambiguous. Germline values: CDR1 MNHEY, CDR2 SMNVEV (reference sequence). V lost 4 bases to trimming and J lost 2 bases, with 9 bases between them. The CDR3 extends over 13 amino acids. DNA of the CDR3: TGTGCCAGCAGTTCACGTTATACCTACGAGCAGTACTTC. This codes for CASSSRYTYEQYF.

This clone has only one observation. CDR3 in DNA: TGTGCCAGCAGTTCATCAGGTTCACCCCTCCACTTT. Encoded protein: CASSSSGSPLHF. The chain links TRBV7-9 to TRBJ1-6; no definite D call. This CDR3 has 12 residues. CDR1 is SEHNR and CDR2 is FQNEAQ in the germline V gene (reference sequence). Trimming cost V 6 bases and J 9 bases, with 9 bases left between them.

This chain joins TRBV7-2 and TRBJ2-3, with 7 bases identical to TRBD1. The germline V gene has CDR1 SGHTA and CDR2 FQGNSA. With V trimmed by 5 bases and J by 0 bases, 2 bases remained unmatched. This CDR3 region has 14 residues. DNA for the CDR3: TGTGCCAGCAGCCGGGACAGTAGCACAGATACGCAGTATTTT. This gives the protein CASSRDSSTDTQYF.

To note about this clone: This CDR3 fails to terminate in the conserved phenylalanine or tryptophan, so it likely reflects a read error. V is TRBV29-1 and J is TRBJ2-7; TRBD1 might be the D (6 bases). Germline V gives CDR1 SQVTM, CDR2 ANQGSEA. The V and J ends lost 6 bases and 6 bases respectively, with 18 bases between them. The CDR3 contains 13 residues. CDR3 residues: CSVLRGTPSEQYL. CDR3 in DNA: TGCAGCGTGCTTAGGGGGACCCCCTCCGAGCAGTACCTC.

This clone was counted at least ten times. The V gene is TRBV18, the J gene TRBJ2-6; possibly TRBD2 for D (6 bases). The ends were cut back, 3 bases at V and 4 bases at J, with 13 bases in the middle. Germline CDR1 is KGHSH and CDR2 is LQKENI. The CDR3 covers 16 residues. The CDR3 reads CASSPNGEAGANVLTF. The CDR3 coding sequence is TGTGCCAGCTCACCGAATGGGGAGGCGGGGGCCAACGTCCTGACTTTC.

Note on this clone: Other DNA sequences in the sample encode the same CDR3. The genes are TRBV20-1 and TRBJ2-5; D unclear. CDR3 size: 11 residues. With 3 bases removed from V and 4 bases from J, the gap between germline ends came to 6 bases. Per the germline V gene, CDR1 is DFQATT and CDR2 is SNEGSKA (reference sequence). Written as DNA, the CDR3 is TGCAGTGCTAGGGTCGGAGAGACCCAGTACTTC. It specifies CSARVGETQYF.

This clone has just a few counts. The rearrangement uses TRBV15 and TRBJ2-5; 9 bases fit TRBD2. The J call may not be correct, given that the DNA end is closer to TRBJ2-7. This CDR3 is 15 amino acids long. CDR1 and CDR2 from the germline V gene are LNHNV and YYDKDF (reference sequence). This CDR3 reads CATSRDSGSPYEQYF. Here the CDR3 DNA reads TGTGCCACCAGCAGAGATAGCGGGAGCCCCTACGAGCAGTACTTC.

This clone came up a few times. The rearrangement joins TRBV18 to TRBJ2-2; TRBD1 is a possible D gene (5 bases). The length of the CDR3 is 14 residues. V shed 3 bases and J shed 6 bases, with 11 bases lying between them. CDR1 is KGHSH, CDR2 LQKENI, per germline. The CDR3 sequence: CASSPSGPPGELFF. CDR3 bases: TGTGCCAGCTCACCGTCAGGGCCCCCCGGGGAGCTGTTTTTT.

This chain uses TRBV27 with TRBJ2-5; TRBD2 matches at 8 bases. This CDR3 spans 14 amino acids. V was pared by 6 bases and J by 6 bases, with 9 bases of the junction left unmatched. Germline V gene data show CDR1 as MNHEY and CDR2 as SMNVEV (reference sequence). The CDR3 sequence: CASSPGLGGKTQYF. The CDR3 region has the DNA TGTGCCAGCAGCCCGGGACTAGGGGGGAAGACCCAGTACTTC.

This clone was counted many times. This chain joins TRBV5-1 and TRBJ2-7; TRBD2 matches at 8 bases. Per germline, CDR1 SGHRS and CDR2 YFSETQ. The CDR3 runs 17 residues. Germline trimming cut 3 bases from V and 3 bases from J; bases unmatched to any gene: 14. The CDR3 DNA sequence: TGCGCCAGCAGCTATTCAAGCGGGGGCAGTGCTCTCTACGAGCAGTACTTC. Protein sequence: CASSYSSGGSALYEQYF.

The V call is TRBV28, the J call TRBJ2-1; 12 nucleotides agree with TRBD2. J gave up 3 bases and V 2 bases, and 8 bases lay outside the gene matches. This CDR3 spans 18 amino acids. CDR1 and CDR2 from the germline V gene are MDHEN and SYDVKM. CDR3 sequence (DNA): TGTGCCAGCAGTTTACAAGGGACTAGCGGGTCATACTACAATGAGCAGTTCTTC. The encoded protein is CASSLQGTSGSYYNEQFF.

The chain links TRBV5-1 to TRBJ1-2, with D perhaps TRBD1 (6 bases). The CDR3 totals 13 residues. V shed 4 bases and J shed 4 bases, with 11 bases lying between them. The germline CDR1 and CDR2 sequences are SGHRS and YFSETQ. In nucleotides, the CDR3 is TGCGCCAGCAGCGTTGGACAGAGCTATGGCTACACCTTC. Amino acid sequence: CASSVGQSYGYTF.

This rearrangement joins TRBV6-6 to TRBJ2-2; 9 bases align to TRBD1. V lost 8 bases to trimming and J lost 1 base; unmatched junction nucleotides: 5. This CDR3 spans 15 amino acids. CDR1 and CDR2 (germline): MNHNY, SVGAGI (reference sequence). The CDR3 DNA reads as TGTGCCAGCCACCGGGGACAGGGGAACACCGGGGAGCTGTTTTTT. Protein product: CASHRGQGNTGELFF.

J is TRBJ2-3 and V is TRBV5-1; D perhaps matches TRBD1 (7 bases). V was trimmed by 4 bases and J by 5 bases, leaving 20 bases between them. The CDR3 is 16 residues long. The germline V gene has CDR1 SGHRS and CDR2 YFSETQ. CDR3 in amino acids: CASSPGGQSGLDTQYF. Here the CDR3 DNA reads TGCGCCAGCAGCCCCGGGGGACAGTCCGGCTTAGATACGCAGTATTTT.

This clone has just a few counts. The CDR3 protein is CASRDGYSTNEKLFF. In DNA, the CDR3 is TGTGCCAGTAGGGACGGATACTCAACTAATGAAAAACTGTTTTTT. The chain combines TRBV19 with TRBJ1-4; D gene uncertain. The CDR3 totals 15 residues. CDR1 and CDR2 (germline): LNHDA, SQIVND (reference sequence). Trimming removed 6 bases at V and 0 bases at J, with 11 bases between.

This chain uses TRBV7-2 with TRBJ2-7, with D possibly matching TRBD2 (6 bases). Trimming left V 0 bases short and J 6 bases short, with 12 bases between. Germline CDR1 SGHTA, CDR2 FQGNSA. The CDR3 is 14 amino acids. The CDR3 protein is CASSLARGTAEQYF. In DNA form, the CDR3 reads TGTGCCAGCAGCTTAGCGCGCGGGACGGCCGAGCAGTACTTC.